What follows are 16 T cell receptor beta chains derived from one specimen sequenced in a study of OX40 agonist ivuxolimab in advanced cancers. Using immunoSEQ multiplex PCR, the repertoire was profiled, and TCRdb retains in-frame clones only, with some absent. The sample includes roughly 68,000 clones, 91% of them seen just once. Source: CD4+ or CD8+ T cells sorted from blood, taken in a trial of the OX40 agonist ivuxolimab. These TCRs come from an adult with an advanced solid tumor such as melanoma, head and neck, liver or kidney cancer.

V is TRBV30 and J is TRBJ2-5; 7 bases are a match to TRBD1. The CDR3 runs 15 residues. Trimming took 7 bases from V and 1 from J; bases not matched to a gene: 12. The germline V gene encodes CDR1 GTSNPN and CDR2 SVGIG (reference sequence). The chain's CDR3 is CALHLAWDSQETQYF. In DNA, the CDR3 is TGTGCCTTACACCTGGCCTGGGACAGCCAAGAGACCCAGTACTTC.

The V gene is TRBV30, the J gene TRBJ2-7, with 7 bases matching TRBD1. CDR1 and CDR2 from the germline V gene are GTSNPN and SVGIG (reference sequence). CDR3 length: 15 residues. Trimming took 1 base from V and 0 from J; bases not matched to a gene: 6. The CDR3 reads CAWSAIGTASYEQYF. CDR3 nucleotide sequence: TGTGCCTGGAGTGCCATAGGGACAGCCTCCTACGAGCAGTACTTC.

This sequence joins TRBV19 and TRBJ1-4, with a possible D match to TRBD1 (5 bases). The V gene lost 5 bases and the J gene lost 6 bases, with 10 bases spanning the gap. Germline CDR1 and CDR2: LNHDA and SQIVND (reference sequence). The CDR3 length is 13 residues. The CDR3 DNA sequence: TGTGCCAGTAGTCACGTGGGGCATGAAAAACTGTTTTTT. Translated: CASSHVGHEKLFF. The complete variable domain, with remaining parts taken from reference TRBV19 and TRBJ1-4, reads DGGITQSPKYLFRKEGQNVTLSCEQNLNHDAMYWYRQDPGQGLRLIYYSQIVNDFQKGDIAEGYSVSREKKESFPLTVTSAQKNPTAFYLCASSHVGHEKLFFGSGTQLSVL.

The chain carries TRBV6-1 and TRBJ1-1; 8 bases are a match to TRBD1. The CDR3 length is 15 residues. Trimming cost V 5 bases and J 0 bases; bases outside gene matches: 5. Germline CDR1 is MNHNS and CDR2 is SASEGT. The CDR3 nucleotides are TGTGCCAGCAGTACGGACAGGGCAGTGAACACTGAAGCTTTCTTT. Encoded protein: CASSTDRAVNTEAFF.

The chain links TRBV9 to TRBJ2-3, with TRBD2 matching over 7 bases. The CDR3 contains 17 residues. CDR1 is SGDLS and CDR2 is YYNGEE in the germline V gene. The ends lost 4 bases at V and 1 base at J; junction bases unmatched: 12. The CDR3, as DNA: TGTGCCAGCAGCCCCCTTTGGGGAGGGCCTGGCACAGATACGCAGTATTTT. This sequence encodes CASSPLWGGPGTDTQYF.

The rearrangement uses TRBV15 and TRBJ2-5; a possible D gene is TRBD2 (6 bases). Trimming took off 0 bases at V and 2 bases at J, with 10 bases between the two ends. CDR1 and CDR2 from the germline V gene are LNHNV and YYDKDF (reference sequence). The CDR3 consists of 15 residues. CDR3 nucleotides: TGTGCCACCAGCAGAGATCCGGGAGAACAAGAGACCCAGTACTTC. Its translation: CATSRDPGEQETQYF.

This clone was seen just once. The chain couples TRBV30 to TRBJ2-7; possible D gene TRBD1, 5 bases. The V gene lost 7 bases and the J gene lost 3 bases, with 13 bases spanning the gap. The CDR3 loop spans 12 amino acids. The V gene's germline CDR1 is GTSNPN and CDR2 SVGIG (reference sequence). CDR3 DNA: TGTGCCTACCAGGGTTCTGTCTACGAGCAGTACTTC. Protein: CAYQGSVYEQYF.

The V and J genes are TRBV9 and TRBJ2-1, with unresolved D. V was pared by 1 base and J by 9 bases, with 8 bases between. The germline CDR1 and CDR2 sequences are SGDLS and YYNGEE. The CDR3 is 12 amino acids. This CDR3 is CASSVSGLEQFF. DNA of the CDR3: TGTGCCAGCAGCGTATCCGGGCTTGAGCAGTTCTTC. Based on the CDR3 plus reference TRBV9 and TRBJ2-1, the full variable domain is DSGVTQTPKHLITATGQRVTLRCSPRSGDLSVYWYQQSLDQGLQFLIQYYNGEERAKGNILERFSAQQFPDLHSELNLSSLELGDSALYFCASSVSGLEQFFGPGTRLTVL.

The chain joins TRBV29-1 to TRBJ2-1; D is ambiguous. Germline-derived CDR1 and CDR2 are SQVTM and ANQGSEA. The V end was cut by 2 bases, the J end by 4 bases, with 9 bases between. This CDR3 is built from 13 residues. This chain's CDR3 is CSVERPEYNEQFF. In DNA form, the CDR3 reads TGCAGCGTTGAAAGACCAGAGTACAATGAGCAGTTCTTC.

The chain uses TRBV10-2 and TRBJ1-1; tentative D call: TRBD1 (6 bases). Germline CDR1 reads WSHSY; CDR2 reads SAAADI. Trimming removed 6 bases from V and 5 bases from J, with 19 bases in between. The CDR3 consists of 15 residues. The CDR3 DNA reads as TGCGCCAGCAGCCTCGTGGGGGGCGCGAAGACTGAAGCTTTCTTT. Its translation: CASSLVGGAKTEAFF.

The rearrangement uses TRBV6-6 and TRBJ1-1; tentative D call: TRBD1 (5 bases). The CDR3 runs 12 residues. V gave up 2 bases and J gave up 6 bases, with 7 bases separating them. Germline V gene sequence: CDR1 MNHNY, CDR2 SVGAGI (reference sequence). CDR3 DNA sequence: TGTGCCAGCAGTTACAGGGGACCTGAAGCTTTCTTT. Its translation: CASSYRGPEAFF.

CDR3 bases: TGTGCCAGCAGCACTGATAGGGGGTTAGATGAAAAACTGTTTTTT. It yields the protein CASSTDRGLDEKLFF. The V call is TRBV5-4, the J call TRBJ1-4; maybe TRBD1 (6 bases). This CDR3 is built from 15 residues. CDR1 is SGHNT, CDR2 YYREEE, per germline (reference sequence). V lost 4 bases and J 6 bases, leaving 16 bases between the germline ends.

The V and J genes are TRBV11-2 and TRBJ2-7, with D unresolved. This CDR3 has 13 amino acids. The V end was cut by 5 bases, the J end by 2 bases, with 10 bases between. In germline, CDR1 is SGHAT, CDR2 FQNNGV. CDR3 DNA: TGTGCCAGCAGCCTCGGGCTAGCCTACGAGCAGTACTTC. Amino acid sequence: CASSLGLAYEQYF. Supplemented by reference TRBV11-2 and TRBJ2-7, the full variable domain reads EAGVAQSPRYKIIEKRQSVAFWCNPISGHATLYWYQQILGQGPKLLIQFQNNGVVDDSQLPKDRFSAERLKGVDSTLKIQPAKLEDSAVYLCASSLGLAYEQYFGPGTRLTVT.

The chain uses TRBV5-6 and TRBJ1-5, with a tentative D call TRBD1 (6 bases). The CDR3 has 14 residues. Germline V gives CDR1 SGHDT, CDR2 YYEEEE. The V end lost 4 bases, the J end lost 0 bases, and 8 bases lay between the germline ends. The CDR3: CASSRGVSNQPQHF. CDR3 bases: TGTGCCAGCAGCAGGGGGGTTAGCAATCAGCCCCAGCATTTT.

The chain links TRBV30 to TRBJ2-6; D might be TRBD2 (5 bases). There are 14 residues in the CDR3. V shed 7 bases and J shed 2 bases, with 12 bases lying between them. CDR1 is GTSNPN and CDR2 is SVGIG in the germline V gene (reference sequence). The CDR3 DNA follows: TGTGCCTCCCAGACCGGGGCTGGGGCCAACGTCCTGACTTTC. Residues: CASQTGAGANVLTF.

This clone was detected a few times. The V call is TRBV6-6, the J call TRBJ2-5; 13 positions match TRBD2. Per germline, CDR1 MNHNY and CDR2 SVGAGI (reference sequence). J lost 0 bases, V lost 6 bases, and 4 bases had no gene match. There are 16 residues in the CDR3. The CDR3 DNA is TGTGCCAGCAGGGAGACTAGCGGGAGGAACCAAGAGACCCAGTACTTC. It codes for CASRETSGRNQETQYF.